Presented here are 2 T cell receptor beta chains from one specimen sequenced in a study of technical replicates of blood from a handful of donors. The repertoire was sequenced with immunoSEQ multiplex PCR; TCRdb's copy has only in-frame clones and lacks some. The data contain more than 75,000 clones, just over 95% of them singletons. The specimen sequenced was T cells isolated from PBMCs. The source is a human donor in good health.

This clone was observed a few times. V is TRBV7-9 and J is TRBJ2-7, with D hard to call. This CDR3 region has 12 residues. V was trimmed by 5 bases and J by 0 bases, leaving 5 bases between them. CDR1 is SEHNR and CDR2 is FQNEAQ in the germline V gene (reference sequence). The CDR3 loop is CASSHSSYEQYF. CDR3 DNA: TGTGCCAGCAGCCACAGCTCCTACGAGCAGTACTTC.

The V gene is TRBV6-5, the J gene TRBJ1-2, with D maybe TRBD1 (6 bases). Germline CDR1 is MNHEY and CDR2 is SVGAGI. V was shortened by 7 bases and J by 6 bases, with 15 bases between the two germline ends. The CDR3 totals 13 residues. Here the CDR3 reads CASTRGGVDGYTF. The CDR3 nucleotides read TGTGCCAGCACTCGAGGGGGAGTCGATGGCTACACCTTC.